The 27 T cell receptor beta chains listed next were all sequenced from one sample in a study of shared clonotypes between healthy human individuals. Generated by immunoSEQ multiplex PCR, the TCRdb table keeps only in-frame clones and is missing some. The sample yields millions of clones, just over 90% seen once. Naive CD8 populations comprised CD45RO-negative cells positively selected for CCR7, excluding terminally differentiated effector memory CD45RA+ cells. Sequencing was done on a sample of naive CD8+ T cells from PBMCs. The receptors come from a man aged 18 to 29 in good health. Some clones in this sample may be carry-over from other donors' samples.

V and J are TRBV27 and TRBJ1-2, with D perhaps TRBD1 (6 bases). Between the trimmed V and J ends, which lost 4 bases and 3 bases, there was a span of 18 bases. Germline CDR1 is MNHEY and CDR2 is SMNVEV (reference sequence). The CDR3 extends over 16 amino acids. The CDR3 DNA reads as TGTGCCAGCAGTTCCCACTCAGGGGCGCTTTACTATGGCTACACCTTC. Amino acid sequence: CASSSHSGALYYGYTF.

The CDR3 protein is CASRLRGQGLWELFF. The CDR3 nucleotides read TGTGCCAGCAGGCTCCGGGGACAGGGGTTATGGGAGCTGTTTTTT. The gene calls are TRBV27 and TRBJ2-2; 10 bases agree with TRBD1. V gave up 6 bases and J gave up 9 bases; unmatched junction bases: 10. This CDR3 has 15 amino acids. CDR1 is MNHEY and CDR2 is SMNVEV in the germline V gene (reference sequence).

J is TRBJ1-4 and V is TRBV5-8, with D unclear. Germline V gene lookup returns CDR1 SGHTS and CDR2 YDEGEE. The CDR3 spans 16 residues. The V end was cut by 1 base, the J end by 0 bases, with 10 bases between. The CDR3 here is CASSLREPATNEKLFF. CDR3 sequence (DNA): TGTGCCAGCAGCTTGAGAGAGCCAGCAACTAATGAAAAACTGTTTTTT.

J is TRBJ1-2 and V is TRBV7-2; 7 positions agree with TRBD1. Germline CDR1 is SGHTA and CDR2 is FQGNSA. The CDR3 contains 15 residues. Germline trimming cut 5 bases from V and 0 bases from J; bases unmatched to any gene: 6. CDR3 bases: TGTGCCAGCAGCCCCGACAGGGCCCCTAACTATGGCTACACCTTC. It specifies CASSPDRAPNYGYTF.

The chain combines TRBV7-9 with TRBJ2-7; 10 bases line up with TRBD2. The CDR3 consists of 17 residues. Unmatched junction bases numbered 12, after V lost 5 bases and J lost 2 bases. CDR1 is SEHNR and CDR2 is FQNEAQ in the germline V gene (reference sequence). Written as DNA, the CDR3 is TGTGCCAGCAGCGGAGGGTCTAGCGGGAGAGCAACCTACGAGCAGTACTTC. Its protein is CASSGGSSGRATYEQYF. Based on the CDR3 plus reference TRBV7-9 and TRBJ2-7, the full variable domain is DTGVSQNPRHKITKRGQNVTFRCDPISEHNRLYWYRQTLGQGPEFLTYFQNEAQLEKSRLLSDRFSAERPKGSFSTLEIQRTEQGDSAMYLCASSGGSSGRATYEQYFGPGTRLTVT.

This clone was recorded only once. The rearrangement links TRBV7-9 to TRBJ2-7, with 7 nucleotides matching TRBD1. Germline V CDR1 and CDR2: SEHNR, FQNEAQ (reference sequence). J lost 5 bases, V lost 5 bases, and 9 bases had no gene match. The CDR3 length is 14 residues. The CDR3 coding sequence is TGTGCCAGCAGCCCACGGACAGGTGCTAACGAGCAGTACTTC. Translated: CASSPRTGANEQYF. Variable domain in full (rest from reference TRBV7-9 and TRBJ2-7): DTGVSQNPRHKITKRGQNVTFRCDPISEHNRLYWYRQTLGQGPEFLTYFQNEAQLEKSRLLSDRFSAERPKGSFSTLEIQRTEQGDSAMYLCASSPRTGANEQYFGPGTRLTVT.

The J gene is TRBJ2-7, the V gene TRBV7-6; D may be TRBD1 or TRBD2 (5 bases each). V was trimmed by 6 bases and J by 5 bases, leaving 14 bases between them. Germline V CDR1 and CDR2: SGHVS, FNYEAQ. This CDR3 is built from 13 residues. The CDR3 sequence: CASSSGQVDEQYF. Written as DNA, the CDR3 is TGTGCCAGCAGTTCGGGGCAGGTAGACGAGCAGTACTTC.

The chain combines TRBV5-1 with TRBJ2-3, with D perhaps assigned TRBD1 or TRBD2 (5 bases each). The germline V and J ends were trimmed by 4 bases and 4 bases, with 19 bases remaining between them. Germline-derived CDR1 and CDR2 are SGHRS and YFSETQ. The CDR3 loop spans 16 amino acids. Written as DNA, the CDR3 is TGCGCCAGCAGCCCCTCCGGGACGGCCACACCAGATACGCAGTATTTT. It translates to CASSPSGTATPDTQYF.

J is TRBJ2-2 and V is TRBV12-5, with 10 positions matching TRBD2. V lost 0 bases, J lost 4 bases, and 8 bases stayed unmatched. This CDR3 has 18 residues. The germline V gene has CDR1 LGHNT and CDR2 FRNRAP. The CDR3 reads CASGLVHPSGSPTGELFF. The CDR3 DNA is TGTGCTAGTGGTTTGGTACACCCTAGCGGGAGTCCCACCGGGGAGCTGTTTTTT.

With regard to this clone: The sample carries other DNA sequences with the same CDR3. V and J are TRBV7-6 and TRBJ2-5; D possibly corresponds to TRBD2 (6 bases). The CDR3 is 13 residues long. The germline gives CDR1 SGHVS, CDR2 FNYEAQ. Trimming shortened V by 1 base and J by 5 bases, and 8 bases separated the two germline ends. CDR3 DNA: TGTGCCAGCAGCTTAGGCCGGGGGGAGACCCAGTACTTC. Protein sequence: CASSLGRGETQYF.

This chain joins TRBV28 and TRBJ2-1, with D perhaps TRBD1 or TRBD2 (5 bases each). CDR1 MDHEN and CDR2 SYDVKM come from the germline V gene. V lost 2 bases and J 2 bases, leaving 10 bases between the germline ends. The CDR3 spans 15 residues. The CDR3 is CASSLGASPYNEQFF. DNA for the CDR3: TGTGCCAGCAGTTTAGGGGCTAGCCCCTACAATGAGCAGTTCTTC.

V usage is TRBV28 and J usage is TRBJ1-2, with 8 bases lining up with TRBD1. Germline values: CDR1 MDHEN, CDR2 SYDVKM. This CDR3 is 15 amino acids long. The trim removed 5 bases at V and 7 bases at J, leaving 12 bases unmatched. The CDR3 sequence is CASSSGIDRGFGYTF. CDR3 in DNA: TGTGCCAGCAGTAGTGGAATTGACAGGGGCTTTGGCTACACCTTC.

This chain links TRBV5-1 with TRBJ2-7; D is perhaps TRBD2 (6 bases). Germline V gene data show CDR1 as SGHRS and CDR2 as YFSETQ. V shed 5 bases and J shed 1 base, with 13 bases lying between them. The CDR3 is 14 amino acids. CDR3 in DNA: TGCGCCAGCAGAGAGACTGGGGGGTCCTACGAGCAGTACTTC. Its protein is CASRETGGSYEQYF.

The CDR3, as DNA: TGTGCCAGCAAAGGAGACAGAAATGAAAAACTGTTTTTT. Translated, it gives CASKGDRNEKLFF. The gene calls are TRBV16 and TRBJ1-4; maybe TRBD1 (5 bases). The CDR3 extends over 13 amino acids. Trimming pared 7 bases from V and 5 bases from J, leaving 11 bases between. Germline V gives CDR1 KGHSY, CDR2 FQNENV.

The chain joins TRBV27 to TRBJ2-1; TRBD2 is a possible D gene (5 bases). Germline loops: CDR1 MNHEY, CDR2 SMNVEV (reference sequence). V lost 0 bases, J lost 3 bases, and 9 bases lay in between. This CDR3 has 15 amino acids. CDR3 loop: CASSLSPSRYNEQFF. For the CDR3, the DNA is TGTGCCAGCAGTTTATCGCCTAGCCGCTACAATGAGCAGTTCTTC.

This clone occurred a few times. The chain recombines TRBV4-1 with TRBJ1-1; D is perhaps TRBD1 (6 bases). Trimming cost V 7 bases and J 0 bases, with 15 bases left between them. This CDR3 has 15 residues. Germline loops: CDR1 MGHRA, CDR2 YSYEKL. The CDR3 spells CASTPIGGLNTEAFF. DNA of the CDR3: TGCGCCAGCACCCCCATCGGGGGCTTGAACACTGAAGCTTTCTTT.

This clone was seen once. CDR3 nucleotides: TGCGCCAGCAGCCTGGAGCAGGGGGTGGGCAATGAGCAGTTCTTC. Its protein is CASSLEQGVGNEQFF. The chain carries TRBV4-1 and TRBJ2-1, with 7 bases matching TRBD1. Germline CDR1 is MGHRA and CDR2 is YSYEKL. Unmatched junction bases numbered 9, after V lost 4 bases and J lost 6 bases. The CDR3 extends over 15 amino acids.

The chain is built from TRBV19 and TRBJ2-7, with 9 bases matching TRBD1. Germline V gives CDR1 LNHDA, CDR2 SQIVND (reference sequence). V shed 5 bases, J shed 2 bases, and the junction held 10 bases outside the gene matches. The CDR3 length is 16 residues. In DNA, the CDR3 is TGTGCCAGTAGTCCCCTCGGGACAGGGCAACCCTACGAGCAGTACTTC. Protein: CASSPLGTGQPYEQYF. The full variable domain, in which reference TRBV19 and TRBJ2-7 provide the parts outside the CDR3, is DGGITQSPKYLFRKEGQNVTLSCEQNLNHDAMYWYRQDPGQGLRLIYYSQIVNDFQKGDIAEGYSVSREKKESFPLTVTSAQKNPTAFYLCASSPLGTGQPYEQYFGPGTRLTVT.

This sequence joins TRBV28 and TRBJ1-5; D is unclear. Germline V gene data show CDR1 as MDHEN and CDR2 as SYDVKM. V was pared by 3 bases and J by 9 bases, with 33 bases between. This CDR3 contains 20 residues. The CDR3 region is CASSLAPHRSESSISRPQHF. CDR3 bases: TGTGCCAGCAGTTTGGCCCCCCACCGGAGTGAGTCCTCTATTTCACGGCCCCAGCATTTT. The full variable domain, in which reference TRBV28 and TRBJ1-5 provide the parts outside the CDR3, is DVKVTQSSRYLVKRTGEKVFLECVQDMDHENMFWYRQDPGLGLRLIYFSYDVKMKEKGDIPEGYSVSREKKERFSLILESASTNQTSMYLCASSLAPHRSESSISRPQHFGDGTRLSIL.

The DNA for the CDR3 is TGTGCCAGCAGCCAAGTTCCGGGACAGGGGTTTTACGAGCAGTACTTC. Translated: CASSQVPGQGFYEQYF. The chain combines TRBV14 with TRBJ2-7, with 10 positions matching TRBD1. V lost 1 base and J lost 4; bases outside the gene matches: 7. The CDR3 length is 16 residues. Germline CDR1 SGHDN, CDR2 FVKESK.

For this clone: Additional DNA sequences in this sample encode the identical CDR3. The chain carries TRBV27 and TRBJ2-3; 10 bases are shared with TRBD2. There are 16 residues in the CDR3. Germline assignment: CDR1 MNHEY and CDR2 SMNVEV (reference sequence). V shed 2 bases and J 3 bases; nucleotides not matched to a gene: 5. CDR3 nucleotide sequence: TGTGCCAGCAGTTTAGGAGCGGGAGGGCGGACAGATACGCAGTATTTT. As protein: CASSLGAGGRTDTQYF.

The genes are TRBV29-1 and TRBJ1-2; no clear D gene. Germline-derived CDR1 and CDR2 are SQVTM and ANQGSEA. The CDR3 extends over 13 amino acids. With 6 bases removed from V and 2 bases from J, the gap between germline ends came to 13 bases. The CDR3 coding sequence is TGCAGCGTAGCCGGTGAAGTAAACTATGGCTACACCTTC. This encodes CSVAGEVNYGYTF.

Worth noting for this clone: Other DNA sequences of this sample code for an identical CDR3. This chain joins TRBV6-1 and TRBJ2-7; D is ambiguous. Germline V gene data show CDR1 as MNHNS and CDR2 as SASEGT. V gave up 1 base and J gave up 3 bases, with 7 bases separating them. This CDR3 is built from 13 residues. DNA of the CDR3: TGTGCCAGCAGTGAAGGACCCATCTACGAGCAGTACTTC. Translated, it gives CASSEGPIYEQYF.

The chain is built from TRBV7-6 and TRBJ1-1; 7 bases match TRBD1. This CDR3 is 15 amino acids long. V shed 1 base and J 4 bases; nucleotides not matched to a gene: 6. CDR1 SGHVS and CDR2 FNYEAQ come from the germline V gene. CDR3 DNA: TGTGCCAGCAGCTTAGGTCAGGGGGGGGTCACTGAAGCTTTCTTT. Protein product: CASSLGQGGVTEAFF. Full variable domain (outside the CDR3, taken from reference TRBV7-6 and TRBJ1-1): GAGVSQSPRYKVTKRGQDVALRCDPISGHVSLYWYRQALGQGPEFLTYFNYEAQQDKSGLPNDRFSAERPEGSISTLTIQRTEQRDSAMYRCASSLGQGGVTEAFFGQGTRLTVV.

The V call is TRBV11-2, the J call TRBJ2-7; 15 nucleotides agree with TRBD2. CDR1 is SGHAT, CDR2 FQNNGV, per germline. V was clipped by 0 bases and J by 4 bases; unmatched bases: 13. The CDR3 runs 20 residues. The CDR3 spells CASSLEGRGLAGGLRYEQYF. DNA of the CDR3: TGTGCCAGCAGCTTAGAGGGCAGAGGACTAGCGGGAGGGCTTCGTTACGAGCAGTACTTC.

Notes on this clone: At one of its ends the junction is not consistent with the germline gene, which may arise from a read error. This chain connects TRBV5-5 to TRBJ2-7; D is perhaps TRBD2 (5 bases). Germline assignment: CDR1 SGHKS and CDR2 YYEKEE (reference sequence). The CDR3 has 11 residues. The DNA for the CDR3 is TGTGCCAGCAGCTTCCTGGCGGGTGGGGACTTC. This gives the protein CASSFLAGGDF.

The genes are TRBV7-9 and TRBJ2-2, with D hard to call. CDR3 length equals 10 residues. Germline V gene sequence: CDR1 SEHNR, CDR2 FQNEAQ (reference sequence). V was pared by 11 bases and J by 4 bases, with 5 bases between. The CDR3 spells CAHSTGELFF. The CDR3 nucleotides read TGTGCCCACAGCACCGGGGAGCTGTTTTTT.